Listed below are T cell receptor beta chains from one sample, sequenced in a study of T cell responses to AZD1222 COVID-19 vaccine. Profiled with immunoSEQ multiplex PCR; TCRdb holds only in-frame clones, not every one. The sample includes fewer than 150,000 clones, around 84% of them seen just once. The sample was peripheral blood, taken on day 0 of AZD1222 vaccination. The receptors come from an adult in good health. Each CDR3 is given with its conserved first and last residue. A D gene is named only where the DNA matches it firmly. Expanded clones are given a class, and other clones once, few, many or no size at all.

D,V,size,J,CDR3,DNA
.,TRBV2,.,TRBJ1-1,CASSEGWGTEAFF,TGTGCCAGCAGTGAGGGTTGGGGGACTGAAGCTTTCTTT
.,TRBV5-6,.,TRBJ2-1,CASSLGFGGSYNEQFF,TGTGCCAGCAGCTTGGGGTTCGGGGGCTCCTACAATGAGCAGTTCTTC
TRBD2,TRBV7-2,.,TRBJ2-5,CASSSRLSSGGTRETQYF,TGTGCCAGCAGCTCGCGACTGAGCAGCGGGGGGACCAGAGAGACCCAGTACTTC
.,TRBV19,.,TRBJ1-1,CASSGGEKRHTEAFF,TGTGCCAGTAGTGGGGGGGAAAAGCGACACACTGAAGCTTTCTTT
.,TRBV19,.,TRBJ2-7,CASYGGGPPYEQYF,TGTGCCAGTTATGGGGGGGGGCCCCCCTACGAGCAGTACTTC
.,TRBV19,.,TRBJ2-1,CASSIVNRNEQFF,TGTGCCAGTAGTATAGTAAACAGGAATGAGCAGTTCTTC
.,TRBV28,.,TRBJ1-5,CASSLPGQQSNQPQHF,TGTGCCAGCAGTTTACCGGGCCAGCAGAGCAATCAGCCCCAGCATTTT
TRBD1,TRBV28,.,TRBJ1-6,CASSFKSGERGRSPLHF,TGTGCCAGCAGTTTTAAGTCGGGTGAAAGGGGGCGATCACCCCTCCACTTT
.,TRBV19,.,TRBJ2-7,CASSRRDKLVHEQYF,TGTGCCAGTAGTCGCCGGGACAAATTAGTCCACGAGCAGTACTTC
TRBD1,TRBV12-5,.,TRBJ2-1,CASGGTGGSYNEQFF,TGTGCTAGTGGTGGAACAGGGGGCTCCTACAATGAGCAGTTCTTC
.,TRBV28,.,TRBJ1-5,CASSFPQGISNQPQHF,TGTGCCAGCAGTTTCCCCCAGGGCATTAGCAATCAGCCCCAGCATTTT
.,TRBV12-3/TRBV12-4,.,TRBJ1-1,CASSLAGATEAFF,TGTGCCAGCAGTTTAGCAGGGGCCACTGAAGCTTTCTTT
TRBD2,TRBV14,.,TRBJ2-7,CASRSSGGSEQYF,TGTGCCAGCAGGTCTAGCGGGGGCTCCGAGCAGTACTTC
.,TRBV6-1,once,TRBJ1-1,CASSEAGGAMNTEAFF,TGTGCCAGCAGTGAAGCAGGAGGGGCCATGAACACTGAAGCTTTCTTT
.,TRBV5-1,.,TRBJ1-1,CASSLIWTAMNTEAFF,TGCGCCAGCAGCTTGATTTGGACAGCCATGAACACTGAAGCTTTCTTT
.,TRBV30,.,TRBJ2-7,CAWSVRSPRGVTHIYEQYF,TGTGCCTGGAGTGTACGCTCCCCCAGGGGAGTGACCCATATCTACGAGCAGTACTTC
TRBD1,TRBV2,.,TRBJ1-5,CASSRDRSSGNQPQHF,TGTGCCAGCAGCCGGGACAGAAGCAGTGGCAATCAGCCCCAGCATTTT
TRBD1,TRBV30,.,TRBJ1-1,CAWEGQGRNTEAFF,TGTGCCTGGGAAGGACAGGGACGGAACACTGAAGCTTTCTTT
TRBD1,TRBV11-1,.,TRBJ2-2,CASSLSDRVIGELFF,TGTGCCAGCAGCTTATCGGACAGGGTTATCGGGGAGCTGTTTTTT
.,TRBV6-5,.,TRBJ1-2,CASSNGLNYGYTF,TGTGCCAGCAGCAACGGCCTGAACTATGGCTACACCTTC
.,TRBV3-1/TRBV3-2,.,TRBJ1-1,CASSTLDPNTEAFF,TGTGCCAGCAGTACTCTCGATCCGAACACTGAAGCTTTCTTT
.,TRBV7-9,.,TRBJ1-6,CASSSGQPRGSPLHF,TGTGCCAGCAGTTCTGGACAACCCAGGGGTTCACCCCTCCACTTT
.,TRBV18,.,TRBJ1-1,CASSPWSHPLEAFF,TGTGCCAGCTCACCGTGGAGCCACCCGCTTGAAGCTTTCTTT
TRBD2,TRBV7-2,.,TRBJ2-1,CASSLVAGGANNEQFF,TGTGCCAGCAGCTTAGTTGCGGGGGGGGCTAACAATGAGCAGTTCTTC
.,TRBV30,.,TRBJ1-1,CAWSVNRALAFF,TGTGCCTGGAGTGTAAACAGGGCTTTAGCTTTCTTT
TRBD1,TRBV5-1,.,TRBJ1-2,CASSILTGEDGYTF,TGCGCCAGCAGCATTCTGACAGGGGAGGATGGCTACACCTTC
.,TRBV19,once,TRBJ2-3,CASSITPWGSTDTQYF,TGTGCCAGTAGTATAACTCCCTGGGGGAGCACAGATACGCAGTATTTT
.,TRBV9,.,TRBJ1-2,CASSVDPNYGYTF,TGTGCCAGCAGCGTAGACCCCAACTATGGCTACACCTTC
.,TRBV6-5,.,TRBJ1-5,CASRDRDNQPQHF,TGTGCCAGCAGGGATAGGGATAATCAGCCCCAGCATTTT
TRBD1,TRBV2,.,TRBJ1-2,CASSRDRENGYTF,TGTGCCAGCAGTAGGGACAGGGAGAATGGCTACACCTTC
.,TRBV6-1,.,TRBJ1-1,CASSDSGTLQNTEAFF,TGTGCCAGCAGTGATTCAGGGACCCTACAGAACACTGAAGCTTTCTTT
.,TRBV28,few,TRBJ1-3,CASSPRETGNTIYF,TGTGCCAGCAGTCCCAGGGAGACTGGAAACACCATATATTTT
.,TRBV3-1/TRBV3-2,.,TRBJ2-1,CASSQNAGGPGFF,TGTGCCAGCAGCCAAAATGCTGGCGGGCCAGGGTTCTTC
TRBD1,TRBV7-9,.,TRBJ2-1,CASSPGQGASNEQFF,TGTGCCAGCAGCCCGGGACAGGGGGCATCCAATGAGCAGTTCTTC
.,TRBV13,.,TRBJ1-4,CASIRGGAQRPTNEKLFF,TGTGCCAGCATCCGGGGGGGGGCGCAGCGTCCAACTAATGAAAAACTGTTTTTT
.,TRBV5-1,.,TRBJ1-1,CASSFTTVNTEAFF,TGCGCCAGCAGCTTTACAACAGTGAACACTGAAGCTTTCTTT
TRBD1,TRBV18,.,TRBJ1-6,CASSPTPPTGRGNSPLHF,TGTGCCAGCTCACCAACCCCCCCGACAGGGCGGGGTAATTCACCCCTCCACTTT
.,TRBV6-1,once,TRBJ1-3,CASSVIPKTSSGNTIYF,TGTGCCAGCAGTGTAATCCCAAAGACCAGCTCTGGAAACACCATATATTTT
TRBD2,TRBV6-5,.,TRBJ2-2,CASIRTSGGTGELFF,TGTGCCAGCATTAGGACTAGCGGGGGGACCGGGGAGCTGTTTTTT
.,TRBV7-9,once,TRBJ1-5,CASSLADSTRPQHF,TGTGCCAGCAGCTTAGCAGACAGTACTCGGCCCCAGCATTTT
.,TRBV5-1,.,TRBJ1-2,CASSFLTSNPAVGYTF,TGCGCCAGCAGCTTTTTGACTTCAAACCCCGCGGTAGGCTACACCTTC
.,TRBV18,.,TRBJ2-1,CASSPPGQVNFGFF,TGTGCCAGCTCACCACCGGGGCAGGTTAACTTTGGGTTCTTC
.,TRBV29-1,.,TRBJ1-1,CSVVSTVGASEAFF,TGCAGCGTTGTTTCTACGGTGGGGGCTTCTGAAGCTTTCTTT
.,TRBV25-1,.,TRBJ1-2,CASIKRVQVRAGNYGYTF,TGTGCCAGCATCAAGAGGGTGCAGGTGCGCGCGGGGAACTATGGCTACACCTTC
.,TRBV28,.,TRBJ2-7,CASTAGGTRIYEQYF,TGTGCCAGCACCGCCGGGGGGACAAGGATTTACGAGCAGTACTTC